The rows below give T cell receptor beta chains drawn from one sample of a study of blood T cell repertoires in COVID-19. Using immunoSEQ multiplex PCR, the repertoire was profiled, and TCRdb retains in-frame clones only, with some absent. Of about 480,000 clones listed, more than 85% are singletons. Material: PBMCs or T cells enriched from blood (not recorded which). Every receptor here comes from a woman aged 55-75 years who had recovered from COVID-19. CDR3s include the opening cysteine and the closing phenylalanine or tryptophan. Fields, in order: D gene, J gene, clone size, V gene, CDR3 DNA, CDR3 protein. A D gene is named only where the DNA matches it firmly. Where a row states a size, it is once, few, many or the class of an expanded clone; other rows omit it.

D gene: TRBD1; J gene: TRBJ2-1; clone size: .; V gene: TRBV6-5; CDR3 DNA: TGTGCCAGCAGTCGGACAGGGGCTGGTTATGAGCAGTTCTTC; CDR3 protein: CASSRTGAGYEQFF
D gene: .; J gene: TRBJ1-3; clone size: .; V gene: TRBV2; CDR3 DNA: TGTGCCAGCAGTGACCCCTTCTCGGTTGGAAACACCATATATTTT; CDR3 protein: CASSDPFSVGNTIYF
D gene: .; J gene: TRBJ1-5; clone size: .; V gene: TRBV6-5; CDR3 DNA: TGTGCCAGCAGTTACTCTACAGGGAGTGGTCAGCCCCAGCATTTT; CDR3 protein: CASSYSTGSGQPQHF
D gene: TRBD2; J gene: TRBJ2-5; clone size: .; V gene: TRBV6-2/TRBV6-3; CDR3 DNA: TGTGCCAGCAGTTACGCAGGGACTAGCGGGCGTGAGACCCAGTACTTC; CDR3 protein: CASSYAGTSGRETQYF
D gene: TRBD2; J gene: TRBJ2-7; clone size: .; V gene: TRBV5-1; CDR3 DNA: TGCGCCAGCAGCTTGAGGCTAGCGGGCGCAGAAACCTACGAGCAGTACTTC; CDR3 protein: CASSLRLAGAETYEQYF
D gene: TRBD2; J gene: TRBJ2-3; clone size: .; V gene: TRBV4-2; CDR3 DNA: TGTGCCAGCAGCCAAGTCCGATTGACTAGCGGCACAGATACGCAGTATTTT; CDR3 protein: CASSQVRLTSGTDTQYF
D gene: .; J gene: TRBJ2-1; clone size: .; V gene: TRBV11-2; CDR3 DNA: TGTGCCAGCAGCTTAGATACCCACCTGTTGGGGGGTGATGAGCAGTTCTTC; CDR3 protein: CASSLDTHLLGGDEQFF
D gene: .; J gene: TRBJ2-2; clone size: .; V gene: TRBV10-2; CDR3 DNA: TGCGCCAGCAGTGCTTCTATGAACACCGGGGAGCTGTTTTTT; CDR3 protein: CASSASMNTGELFF
D gene: .; J gene: TRBJ2-5; clone size: .; V gene: TRBV3-1/TRBV3-2; CDR3 DNA: TGTGCCAGCAGCCATTCACCCCCCCGGGAGACCCAGTACTTC; CDR3 protein: CASSHSPPRETQYF
D gene: .; J gene: TRBJ1-2; clone size: .; V gene: TRBV2; CDR3 DNA: TGTGCCAGCAGTGAAGGGACAGTCTATGGCTACACCTTC; CDR3 protein: CASSEGTVYGYTF
D gene: .; J gene: TRBJ2-3; clone size: .; V gene: TRBV5-1; CDR3 DNA: TGCGCCAGCAGGGGGGGGGCCCACACAGATACGCAGTATTTT; CDR3 protein: CASRGGAHTDTQYF
D gene: TRBD1; J gene: TRBJ1-1; clone size: .; V gene: TRBV18; CDR3 DNA: TGTGCCAGCTCCGAACAGGGGGCTGAAGCTTTCTTT; CDR3 protein: CASSEQGAEAFF
D gene: .; J gene: TRBJ1-2; clone size: few; V gene: TRBV4-2; CDR3 DNA: TGTGCCAGCAGCCACCCGGACGGGGTCTATGGCTACACCTTC; CDR3 protein: CASSHPDGVYGYTF
D gene: .; J gene: TRBJ1-1; clone size: .; V gene: TRBV7-6; CDR3 DNA: TGTGCCAGCAGCTTAGATAGGACAAGTGAAGCTTTCTTT; CDR3 protein: CASSLDRTSEAFF
D gene: .; J gene: TRBJ2-2; clone size: .; V gene: TRBV2; CDR3 DNA: TGTGCCAGCAGGCACCGGGACACGAACACCGGGGAGCTGTTTTTT; CDR3 protein: CASRHRDTNTGELFF
D gene: .; J gene: TRBJ1-2; clone size: .; V gene: TRBV2; CDR3 DNA: TGTGCCAGCAGAGCGGGTTTGGTCTACACCTTC; CDR3 protein: CASRAGLVYTF
D gene: .; J gene: TRBJ2-7; clone size: .; V gene: TRBV2; CDR3 DNA: TGTGCCAGCAGTTTACAGGGTCCCCCTGGGGAGCAGTACTTC; CDR3 protein: CASSLQGPPGEQYF
D gene: TRBD1; J gene: TRBJ1-2; clone size: .; V gene: TRBV5-1; CDR3 DNA: TGCGCCAGCAGCTTGGACGGGACAGGGACTAACTATGGCTACACCTTC; CDR3 protein: CASSLDGTGTNYGYTF
D gene: .; J gene: TRBJ2-4; clone size: .; V gene: TRBV6-1; CDR3 DNA: TGTGCCAGCAGTGAAGCGATAATCAGGGTCCAAAACATTCAGTACTTC; CDR3 protein: CASSEAIIRVQNIQYF
D gene: .; J gene: TRBJ2-3; clone size: .; V gene: TRBV10-3; CDR3 DNA: TGTGCCATCAGTGTGGGCGGGGCCTTTAATACGCAGTATTTT; CDR3 protein: CAISVGGAFNTQYF
D gene: TRBD1; J gene: TRBJ2-1; clone size: .; V gene: TRBV15; CDR3 DNA: TGTGCCACCAGCAGATTGGGACAGAGGGGCGATGAGCAGTTCTTC; CDR3 protein: CATSRLGQRGDEQFF
D gene: TRBD1; J gene: TRBJ1-4; clone size: .; V gene: TRBV7-2; CDR3 DNA: TGTGCCAGCAGCCTCAGGGGGCCAACTGCAACTAATGAAAAACTGTTTTTT; CDR3 protein: CASSLRGPTATNEKLFF
D gene: TRBD1; J gene: TRBJ2-7; clone size: .; V gene: TRBV10-2; CDR3 DNA: TGCGCCAGCAAACTGACAGGGGCTACCTACGAGCAGTACTTC; CDR3 protein: CASKLTGATYEQYF
D gene: TRBD2; J gene: TRBJ2-2; clone size: .; V gene: TRBV10-1; CDR3 DNA: TGCGCCAGCAGTGAGCCAAGGCGGCTAGCGGGGGTCCTAGTTCCCGGGGAGCTGTTTTTT; CDR3 protein: CASSEPRRLAGVLVPGELFF
D gene: TRBD1; J gene: TRBJ2-5; clone size: .; V gene: TRBV18; CDR3 DNA: TGTGCCAGCTCACCCGACAGGGTTGGGGAGACCCAGTACTTC; CDR3 protein: CASSPDRVGETQYF
D gene: .; J gene: TRBJ1-5; clone size: .; V gene: TRBV12-3/TRBV12-4; CDR3 DNA: TGTGCCAGCAGTTACTTCCAACAGCCCCAGCATTTT; CDR3 protein: CASSYFQQPQHF
D gene: TRBD2; J gene: TRBJ2-1; clone size: .; V gene: TRBV13; CDR3 DNA: TGTGCCAGCAGCCCCCCGGGACTAGCGGGGAACAATGAGCAGTTCTTC; CDR3 protein: CASSPPGLAGNNEQFF
D gene: .; J gene: TRBJ2-1; clone size: .; V gene: TRBV24-1; CDR3 DNA: TGTGCCACCAGTGATCTGAGGGCAGATAAGCAGTTCTTC; CDR3 protein: CATSDLRADKQFF
D gene: TRBD1; J gene: TRBJ1-1; clone size: .; V gene: TRBV5-1; CDR3 DNA: TGCGCCAGCAGCTTGGATTGGGGACAGGGAAACACTGAAGCTTTCTTT; CDR3 protein: CASSLDWGQGNTEAFF
D gene: .; J gene: TRBJ1-2; clone size: .; V gene: TRBV24-1; CDR3 DNA: TGTGCCACCAGTGACTCCGCCGATTGGCGGTGGTGCTTC; CDR3 protein: CATSDSADWRWCF
D gene: .; J gene: TRBJ1-1; clone size: .; V gene: TRBV19; CDR3 DNA: TGTGCCTGCAAAGGAGGGTACGAAGCTTTCTTT; CDR3 protein: CACKGGYEAFF
D gene: TRBD1; J gene: TRBJ2-1; clone size: .; V gene: TRBV20-1; CDR3 DNA: TGCAGTGCTATGCAGGGGGCGAGTCAGTTCTTC; CDR3 protein: CSAMQGASQFF
D gene: .; J gene: TRBJ2-3; clone size: once; V gene: TRBV15; CDR3 DNA: TGTGCCACCAGCCCCAAGATCGGACAGACAGATACGCAGTATTTT; CDR3 protein: CATSPKIGQTDTQYF
D gene: .; J gene: TRBJ1-6; clone size: .; V gene: TRBV27; CDR3 DNA: TGTGCCAGCAGTTTCCAGGGCATAGTATCACCCCTCCACTTT; CDR3 protein: CASSFQGIVSPLHF
D gene: TRBD1; J gene: TRBJ2-1; clone size: .; V gene: TRBV9; CDR3 DNA: TGTGCCAGCAGCGTAGAAACAGGGGCCCTGGGTGAGCAGTTCTTC; CDR3 protein: CASSVETGALGEQFF
D gene: .; J gene: TRBJ1-2; clone size: .; V gene: TRBV6-4; CDR3 DNA: TGTGCCAGCAGTGACGACTCCTATGGCTACACCTTC; CDR3 protein: CASSDDSYGYTF
D gene: TRBD1; J gene: TRBJ1-1; clone size: .; V gene: TRBV15; CDR3 DNA: TGTGCCACCAGCAGCAACAGGGGGCGCGAAGCTTTCTTT; CDR3 protein: CATSSNRGREAFF
D gene: .; J gene: TRBJ1-3; clone size: .; V gene: TRBV4-1; CDR3 DNA: TGCGCCAGCAGAGGACAGAGCCAAGACACCATATATTTT; CDR3 protein: CASRGQSQDTIYF
D gene: .; J gene: TRBJ2-7; clone size: few; V gene: TRBV10-1; CDR3 DNA: TGCGCCAGCAGTGAGGACAGGAACTACGAGCAGTACTTC; CDR3 protein: CASSEDRNYEQYF
D gene: .; J gene: TRBJ1-3; clone size: .; V gene: TRBV12-5; CDR3 DNA: TGTGCTAGTGGTTTCCACAGGGCCAACACCATATATTTT; CDR3 protein: CASGFHRANTIYF
D gene: .; J gene: TRBJ2-5; clone size: once; V gene: TRBV5-4; CDR3 DNA: TGTGCCAGCAGATTTGGACTGGGCCAAGAGACCCAGTACTTC; CDR3 protein: CASRFGLGQETQYF
D gene: TRBD2; J gene: TRBJ2-1; clone size: few; V gene: TRBV2; CDR3 DNA: TGTGCCAGCAGGAGAGCGGGGGGGCCTTACAATGAGCAGTTCTTC; CDR3 protein: CASRRAGGPYNEQFF
D gene: TRBD1; J gene: TRBJ2-5; clone size: .; V gene: TRBV19; CDR3 DNA: TGTGCCAGTTCTACGACAGGGACGGGGGAGACCCAGTACTTC; CDR3 protein: CASSTTGTGETQYF
D gene: TRBD1; J gene: TRBJ1-5; clone size: .; V gene: TRBV2; CDR3 DNA: TGTGCCAGCAGGGGACTGGACAGGGTAGGTCGGCCCCAGCATTTT; CDR3 protein: CASRGLDRVGRPQHF
D gene: .; J gene: TRBJ1-6; clone size: .; V gene: TRBV6-1; CDR3 DNA: TGTGCCAGCAGTGAATCATCACCCCTCCACTTT; CDR3 protein: CASSESSPLHF
D gene: TRBD1; J gene: TRBJ2-5; clone size: .; V gene: TRBV5-1; CDR3 DNA: TGCGCCAGCAGCTTGGGGGACAGGGGACGAGAGACCCAGTACTTC; CDR3 protein: CASSLGDRGRETQYF
D gene: .; J gene: TRBJ1-5; clone size: .; V gene: TRBV12-3/TRBV12-4; CDR3 DNA: TGTGCCAGCAGCCAGATCAACCAGCCCCAGCATTTT; CDR3 protein: CASSQINQPQHF
D gene: .; J gene: TRBJ2-2; clone size: .; V gene: TRBV6-5; CDR3 DNA: TGTGCCAGCAGTTACCAGGGCCGGGGGGAGCTGTTTTTT; CDR3 protein: CASSYQGRGELFF
D gene: .; J gene: TRBJ1-6; clone size: .; V gene: TRBV4-1; CDR3 DNA: TGCGCCAGCAGCAAAGAGACCCTCAGGGGCCGGTATAATTCACCCCTCCACTTT; CDR3 protein: CASSKETLRGRYNSPLHF
D gene: TRBD2; J gene: TRBJ2-3; clone size: once; V gene: TRBV3-1/TRBV3-2; CDR3 DNA: TGTGCCAGCAGCCGTGCCGGGAGTAGCGGGGGGCGGGGGGCGCAGTATTTT; CDR3 protein: CASSRAGSSGGRGAQYF